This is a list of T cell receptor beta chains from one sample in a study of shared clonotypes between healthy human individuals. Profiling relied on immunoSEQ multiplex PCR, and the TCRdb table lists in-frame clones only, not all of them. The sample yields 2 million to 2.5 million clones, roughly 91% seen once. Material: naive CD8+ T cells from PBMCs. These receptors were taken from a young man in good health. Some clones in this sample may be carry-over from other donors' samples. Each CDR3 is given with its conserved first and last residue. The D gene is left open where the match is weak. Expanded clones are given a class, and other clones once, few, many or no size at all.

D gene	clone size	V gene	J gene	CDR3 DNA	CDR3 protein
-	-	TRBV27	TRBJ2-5	TGTGCCAGCAGTTTATGGGGCGGAACCTCAGTTATTCAAGAGACCCAGTACTTC	CASSLWGGTSVIQETQYF
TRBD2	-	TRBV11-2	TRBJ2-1	TGTGCCAGCAGCTTAGGTGGTAGCGGGATCAATGAGCAGTTCTTC	CASSLGGSGINEQFF
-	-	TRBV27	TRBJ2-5	TGTGCCAGCGGTCCACAAGAGACCCAGTACTTC	CASGPQETQYF
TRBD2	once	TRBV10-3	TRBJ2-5	TGTGCCTCTCTGGCTAGCGGGAGGAGTGGGACCCAGTACTTC	CASLASGRSGTQYF
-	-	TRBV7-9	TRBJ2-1	TGTGCCAGCAGCCCACAAGGGTTAGCGGCGTACAACAATGAGCAGTTCTTC	CASSPQGLAAYNNEQFF
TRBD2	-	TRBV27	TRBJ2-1	TGTGCCAGCAGCATAGGGGGACTAGCGCTTTCTTACAATGAGCAGTTCTTC	CASSIGGLALSYNEQFF
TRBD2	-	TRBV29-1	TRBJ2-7	TGCAGCGCTTGGGGACTAGCGGGAGCTGCCTCCTACGAGCAGTACTTC	CSAWGLAGAASYEQYF
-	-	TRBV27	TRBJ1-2	TGTGCCAGCAGTCTACTCTTGGGGGCGGAGGGCTACACCTTC	CASSLLLGAEGYTF
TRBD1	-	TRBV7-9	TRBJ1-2	TGTGCCAGCAGCTTAGGGCCGGGACAGGGGAGCTCCTATGGCTACACCTTC	CASSLGPGQGSSYGYTF
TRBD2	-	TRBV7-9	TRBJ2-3	TGTGCCAGCAGCCCCAGACTAGCGGGTACGTCTAGCACAGATACGCAGTATTTT	CASSPRLAGTSSTDTQYF
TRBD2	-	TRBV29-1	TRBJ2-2	TGCAGCGTGAGACTAGCAGGCACCGGGGAGCTGTTTTTT	CSVRLAGTGELFF
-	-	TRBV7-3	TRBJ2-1	TGTGCCAGCAGCTTTACGGTTGGCTCAGTTGATGAGCAGTTCTTC	CASSFTVGSVDEQFF
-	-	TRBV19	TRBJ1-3	TGTGCCAGTAGTATAGGCAGTTACTCTGGAAACACCATATATTTT	CASSIGSYSGNTIYF
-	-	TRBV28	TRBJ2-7	TGTGCCAGCAGTTTTGACAGTTCGGGGTCCTACGAGCAGTACTTC	CASSFDSSGSYEQYF
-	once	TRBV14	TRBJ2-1	TGTGCCAGCAGCCAAGTCCTCGATAATGAGCAGTTCTTC	CASSQVLDNEQFF
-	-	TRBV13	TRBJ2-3	TGTGCCAGCAGCTTATGGAGGAGAGATACGCAGTATTTT	CASSLWRRDTQYF
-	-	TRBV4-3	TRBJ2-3	TGCGCCAGCAGCCAAGATTTCGGTGGCGGGCCCACAGATACGCAGTATTTT	CASSQDFGGGPTDTQYF
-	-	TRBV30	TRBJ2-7	TGTGCCTGGAGTGTACGCTACGAGCAGTACTTC	CAWSVRYEQYF
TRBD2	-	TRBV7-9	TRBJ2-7	TGTGCCAGCAGCCCGGGACTAGCGGGATACGAGCAGTACTTC	CASSPGLAGYEQYF
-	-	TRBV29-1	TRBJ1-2	TGCAGCGTTCCCGGGGAGACCTATGGCTACACCTTC	CSVPGETYGYTF
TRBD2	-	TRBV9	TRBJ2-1	TGTGCCAGCAGCCTTTTTGGGACTAGCGCTTACAATGAGCAGTTCTTC	CASSLFGTSAYNEQFF
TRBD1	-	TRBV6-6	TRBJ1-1	TGTGCCAGCAGTCCAGGGGGCTGGGACACTGAAGCTTTCTTT	CASSPGGWDTEAFF
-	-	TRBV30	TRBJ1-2	TGTGCCTGGAGTTGGGGGCGCTATGGCTACACCTTC	CAWSWGRYGYTF
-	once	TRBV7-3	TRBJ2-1	TGTGCCAGCAGCTTAACGTGGGCCCCCGGGAATGAGCAGTTCTTC	CASSLTWAPGNEQFF
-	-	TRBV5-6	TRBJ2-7	TGTGCCAGCAGCCCTATGACGAATAGTTACGAGCAGTACTTC	CASSPMTNSYEQYF
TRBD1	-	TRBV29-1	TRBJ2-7	TGCAGCGTGCAGGGGACAGGGCCCTACGAGCAGTACTTC	CSVQGTGPYEQYF
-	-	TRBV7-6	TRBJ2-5	TGTGCCAGCAGCTTTTTATCAGCCAACCAAGAGACCCAGTACTTC	CASSFLSANQETQYF
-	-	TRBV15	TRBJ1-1	TGTGCCACCAGCAGTCGTGTAGAAACCAACACTGAAGCTTTCTTT	CATSSRVETNTEAFF
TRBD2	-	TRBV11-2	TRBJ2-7	TGTGCCAGCAGCTTGGGGGGGGAGCTCAACGAGCAGTACTTC	CASSLGGELNEQYF
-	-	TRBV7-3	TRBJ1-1	TGTGCCAGCAGCCCACGGACGGGGGCTGAAGCTTTCTTT	CASSPRTGAEAFF
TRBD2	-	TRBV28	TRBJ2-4	TGTGCCAGCAGTTTACCGGGACTAGCGGGGCTAGCCAAAAACATTCAGTACTTC	CASSLPGLAGLAKNIQYF
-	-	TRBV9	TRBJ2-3	TGTGCCAGCAGCGTAGACCGGGGGGATACGCAGTATTTT	CASSVDRGDTQYF
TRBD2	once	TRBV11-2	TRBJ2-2	TGTGCCAGCAGCCCGAGCGGGAGGGGCACCGGGGAGCTGTTTTTT	CASSPSGRGTGELFF
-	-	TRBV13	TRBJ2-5	TGTGCCAGCAGTTCAAGGGACCTGGTCCAAGAGACCCAGTACTTC	CASSSRDLVQETQYF
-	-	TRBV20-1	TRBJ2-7	TGCAGTGCTAAATTTCTGTACGAGCAGTACTTC	CSAKFLYEQYF
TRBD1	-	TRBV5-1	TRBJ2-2	TGCGCCAGCAGCTCGGTGGGCCTTGCGGGACAGGTCAACACCGGGGAGCTGTTTTTT	CASSSVGLAGQVNTGELFF
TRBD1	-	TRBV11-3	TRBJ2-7	TGTGCCAGCAGCTTCAGGGGGAACGAGCAGTACTTC	CASSFRGNEQYF
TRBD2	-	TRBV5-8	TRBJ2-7	TGTGCCAGCACCGTTCTAGCGGGCGACGAGCAGTACTTC	CASTVLAGDEQYF
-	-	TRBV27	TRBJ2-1	TGTGCCAGCAGTTTATCTTCGGGGAATGAGCAGTTCTTC	CASSLSSGNEQFF
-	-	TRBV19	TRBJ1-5	TGTGCCAGTAGTATAGGGCAGTTATATAGCAATCAGCCCCAGCATTTT	CASSIGQLYSNQPQHF
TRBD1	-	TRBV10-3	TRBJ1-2	TGTGCCATCAGTGAGTCCGGACAGGCTCCTAACTATGGCTACACCTTC	CAISESGQAPNYGYTF
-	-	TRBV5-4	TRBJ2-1	TGTGCCAGCAGCTTGGCCGTAGCGAATGAGCAGTTCTTC	CASSLAVANEQFF
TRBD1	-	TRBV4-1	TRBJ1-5	TGCGCCAGCAGCCACGGACAGGGAGATCAGCCCCAGCATTTT	CASSHGQGDQPQHF
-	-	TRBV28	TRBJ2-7	TGTGCCAGCAGGTATGGGCATAGCGTCGGGGCTACCTACGAGCAGTACTTC	CASRYGHSVGATYEQYF
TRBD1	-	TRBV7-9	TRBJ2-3	TGTGCCAGCAGCTCACAACAGGGGCGGAGCACAGATACGCAGTATTTT	CASSSQQGRSTDTQYF